What follows describes a single T cell receptor (beta chain). This sample is part of a study of blood T cell repertoires in COVID-19. Using immunoSEQ multiplex PCR, the repertoire was profiled, and TCRdb retains in-frame clones only, with some absent. The table records roughly 290,000 clones, 70% to 90% of them present only once. CDR1 DFQATT and CDR2 SNEGSKA come from the germline V gene (reference sequence). The CDR3 spans 10 residues. Trimming removed 6 bases at V and 8 bases at J, with 10 bases between. Sample: PBMCs or T cells enriched from blood (not recorded which). The V call is TRBV20-1, the J call TRBJ1-2; no definite D call. This clonotype was sampled from a man aged 30-40 years who had recovered from COVID-19. As DNA, the CDR3 is TGCAGTGCAGTCGGGTTAGGCTACACCTTC. Translation: CSAVGLGYTF.